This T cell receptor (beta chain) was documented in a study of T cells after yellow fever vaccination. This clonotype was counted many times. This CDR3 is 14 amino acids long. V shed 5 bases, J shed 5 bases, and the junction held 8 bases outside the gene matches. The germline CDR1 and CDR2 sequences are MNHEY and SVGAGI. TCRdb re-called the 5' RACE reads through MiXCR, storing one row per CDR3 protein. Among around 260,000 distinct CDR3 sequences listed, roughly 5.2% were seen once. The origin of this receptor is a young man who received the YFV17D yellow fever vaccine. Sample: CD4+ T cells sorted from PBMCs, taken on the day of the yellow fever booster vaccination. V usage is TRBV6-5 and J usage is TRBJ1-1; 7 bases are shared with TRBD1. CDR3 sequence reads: CASSKTGVGTEAFF. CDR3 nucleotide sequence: TGTGCCAGCAGTAAAACAGGGGTGGGGACTGAAGCTTTCTTT.